This note documents a single TCR beta chain sequence. Germline V gene lookup returns CDR1 SNHLY and CDR2 FYNNEI. CDR3 size: 19 residues. The V gene end was trimmed by 5 bases and the J gene end by 2 bases; junction bases not matched to a gene: 14. This sample stems from a study of long-term antiretroviral therapy in people with HIV. The assay, immunoSEQ v3.0, was run at survey level. Here immunoSEQ multiplex PCR was the method, and the copy in TCRdb shows in-frame clones only, minus some. The sample lists 26,000 or so clones; around 83% were seen once. The receptor's source is a man aged 18-30 years with HIV. Specimen: unsorted PBMCs, collected 3 years after starting antiretroviral therapy. The rearrangement joins TRBV2 to TRBJ2-3, with TRBD2 matching over 12 bases. CDR3 amino acids: CASSIWSSGGAGVTDTQYF. In nucleotides, the CDR3 is TGTGCCAGCAGTATCTGGTCTAGCGGGGGGGCCGGGGTCACAGATACGCAGTATTTT.